This TCR beta chain originates from a study of early T cells in non-severe SARS-CoV-2 infection. Overall study: Chains stayed unpaired after sequencing of bulk RNA from unsorted whole blood.

This CDR3 region has 14 residues. V gave up 7 bases and J gave up 10 bases, with 17 bases separating them. In germline, CDR1 is LGHDT, CDR2 YNNKEL (reference sequence). TCRdb independently ran MiXCR on the 5' RACE reads; one entry per CDR3 protein. This sample has tens of thousands of distinct CDR3 sequences, with over 9% found just once. This clonotype was observed many times. The sequenced sample was whole blood. The gene calls are TRBV3-1 and TRBJ1-6, with D tentatively TRBD1 (6 bases). This receptor was obtained from an adult who was a healthcare worker with PCR-confirmed SARS-CoV-2 infection or an uninfected control (not recorded which). This chain's CDR3 is CASTRSGVDSPLHF. For the CDR3, the DNA is TGTGCCAGCACCCGATCAGGGGTCGACTCACCCCTCCACTTT.